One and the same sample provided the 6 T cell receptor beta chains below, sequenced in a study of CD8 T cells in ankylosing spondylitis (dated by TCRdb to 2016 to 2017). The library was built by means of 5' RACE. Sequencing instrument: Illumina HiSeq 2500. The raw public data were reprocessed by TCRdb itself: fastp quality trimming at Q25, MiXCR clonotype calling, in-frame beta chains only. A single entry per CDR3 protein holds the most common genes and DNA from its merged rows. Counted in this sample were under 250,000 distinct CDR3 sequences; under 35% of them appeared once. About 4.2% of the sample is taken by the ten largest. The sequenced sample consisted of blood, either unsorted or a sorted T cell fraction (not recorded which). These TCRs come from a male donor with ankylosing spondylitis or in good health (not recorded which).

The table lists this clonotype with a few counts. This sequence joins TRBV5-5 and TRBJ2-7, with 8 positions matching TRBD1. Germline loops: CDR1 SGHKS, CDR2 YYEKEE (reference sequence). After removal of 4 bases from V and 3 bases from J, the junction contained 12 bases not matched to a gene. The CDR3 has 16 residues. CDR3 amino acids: CASSPVEDRGVYEQYF. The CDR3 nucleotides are TGTGCCAGCAGCCCCGTGGAAGACAGGGGTGTCTACGAGCAGTACTTC.

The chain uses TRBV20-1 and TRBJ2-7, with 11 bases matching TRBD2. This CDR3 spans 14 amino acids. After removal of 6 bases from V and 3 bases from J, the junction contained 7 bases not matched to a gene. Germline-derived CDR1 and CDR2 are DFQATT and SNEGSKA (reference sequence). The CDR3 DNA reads TGCAGTGCGAATCTAGCGGGGGGTCTCTACGAGCAGTACTTC. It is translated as CSANLAGGLYEQYF.

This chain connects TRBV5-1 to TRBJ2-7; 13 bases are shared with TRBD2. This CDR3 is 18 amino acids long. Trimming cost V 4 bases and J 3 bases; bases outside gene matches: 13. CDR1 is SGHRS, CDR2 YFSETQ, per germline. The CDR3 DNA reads TGCGCCAGCAGCCTAAAGACTAGCGGGGGGCGCGTGGGCTACGAGCAGTACTTC. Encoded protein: CASSLKTSGGRVGYEQYF.

In DNA form, the CDR3 reads TGTGCCAGCAAAGGCTCCGGGAATGAGCAGTTCTTC. Encoded protein: CASKGSGNEQFF. The chain joins TRBV6-5 to TRBJ2-1; D is ambiguous. The germline V and J ends were trimmed by 7 bases and 7 bases, with 11 bases remaining between them. Germline V gene sequence: CDR1 MNHEY, CDR2 SVGAGI. CDR3 length equals 12 residues.

The CDR3 sequence: CASSFGGYSGNTIYF. The CDR3 DNA is TGTGCCAGCAGCTTCGGCGGGTACTCTGGAAACACCATATATTTT. The gene calls are TRBV11-2 and TRBJ1-3; D remains ambiguous. CDR1 SGHAT and CDR2 FQNNGV come from the germline V gene. The CDR3 extends over 15 amino acids. Trimming took off 3 bases at V and 0 bases at J, with 9 bases between the two ends. Combining the CDR3 with reference TRBV11-2 and TRBJ1-3 gives the whole variable domain EAGVAQSPRYKIIEKRQSVAFWCNPISGHATLYWYQQILGQGPKLLIQFQNNGVVDDSQLPKDRFSAERLKGVDSTLKIQPAKLEDSAVYLCASSFGGYSGNTIYFGEGSWLTVV.

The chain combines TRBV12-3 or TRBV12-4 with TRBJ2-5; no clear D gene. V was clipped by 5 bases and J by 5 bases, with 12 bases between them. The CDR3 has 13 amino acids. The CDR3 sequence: CASSDGVRETQYF. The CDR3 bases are TGTGCCAGCAGTGACGGAGTACGGGAGACCCAGTACTTC.